This TCR beta chain was recorded in a study of OX40 agonist ivuxolimab in advanced cancers. Study overall: An anti-OX40 (CD134) antibody with agonistic activity, ivuxolimab, was administered to patients. Participants could have had prior anti-PD-1, anti-PD-L1 or anti-CTLA-4 therapy, and around 43% had some.

Findings and caveats of the study: Partial responders at 0.1-3.0 mg/kg had among the lowest clonal expansion.

Using immunoSEQ multiplex PCR, the repertoire was profiled, and TCRdb retains in-frame clones only, with some absent. This table holds fewer than 85,000 clones, around 86% found once. This CDR3 spans 14 amino acids. The germline CDR1 and CDR2 sequences are SGHDT and YYEEEE. Trimming left V 0 bases short and J 2 bases short, with 8 bases between. About this clone: Its antigen remains unknown.

The J gene is TRBJ1-2, the V gene TRBV5-6; no firm D call. The receptor's source is an adult with an advanced solid tumor such as melanoma, head and neck, liver or kidney cancer. Material: CD4+ or CD8+ T cells sorted from blood, obtained in a trial of the OX40 agonist ivuxolimab. CDR3 region: CASSLEGVNYGYTF. The CDR3 nucleotides are TGTGCCAGCAGCTTGGAAGGAGTGAACTATGGCTACACCTTC.